This T cell receptor (beta chain) comes out of a study of blood T cells in healthy people across ages. The overall study: About one barcoded beta molecule per two T cells was captured by template switching.

Findings of the study overall: With unsorted PBMCs, a conclusive comparison of naive versus antigen-experienced cells was not possible. Donors of long life had a larger count of naive CD4+ cells and greater diversity than aged donors.

Regarding this clonotype: What it recognizes is unknown. A much bigger clone sits one base away, suggesting this may be a read error.

Researchers collected about 9.7 milliliters of peripheral blood from every single donor. The use of a sample-barcoded 5' primer and a J-beta primer mix characterized a second PCR of about 6 to 12 cycles. TCRdb re-analysed the 5' RACE reads in MiXCR, keeping a single row per CDR3 protein. The sample lists 1.8 million or so distinct CDR3 sequences; about 39% were seen once. Germline CDR1 reads MNHEY; CDR2 reads SVGEGT. This CDR3 has 14 residues. V and J are TRBV6-2 or TRBV6-3 and TRBJ1-5, with D hard to call. The specimen sequenced was blood. The sequence was collected from a human donor in good health. The CDR3 is CASSYSSLMQPPHF. CDR3 in DNA: TGTGCCAGCAGTTACTCGAGTTTAATGCAGCCCCCGCATTTT.